This TCR beta chain was retrieved from a study of blood T cell repertoires in COVID-19. The wider study: There were acute and convalescent COVID-19 samples, and they came from the United States, Italy and Spain.

The authors' processing: Nucleated cell number was recorded as an estimate derived from reference gene primer amplification. Data came from immunoSEQ multiplex PCR; TCRdb stores just in-frame clones and leaves some out. The V and J calls and clone size are taken from that table; D and trimming were inferred from the DNA. The data hold 180,000 or so clones, with around 87% observed a single time. J lost 4 bases, V lost 10 bases, and 5 bases had no gene match. The CDR3 sequence is 13 residues long. Germline loops: CDR1 WNHNN, CDR2 SYGVQD (reference sequence). The chain links TRBV10-1 to TRBJ2-3, with TRBD2 matching 10 bases. The clonotype comes from a man younger than 30 with acute or convalescent COVID-19. The sample consisted of peripheral blood. The CDR3 protein is CATSSGGADTQYF. CDR3 sequence (DNA): TGCGCCACCTCTAGCGGGGGCGCAGATACGCAGTATTTT.